This is a list of T cell receptor beta chains from one sample in a study of cytomegalovirus exposure and HLA in healthy donors. Some clones are missing from TCRdb's copy, which holds only in-frame ones; the method was immunoSEQ multiplex PCR. The sample contains fewer than 250,000 clones, 80% to 90% of which appear only once. The sequenced sample consisted of PBMCs. All receptors derive from a man in his forties or fifties in good health and CMV-seropositive. Both conserved end residues are trimmed from each CDR3. Some rows have no size entry. The others give once, few or many, or a class for an expanded clone.

>TRBV6-6|.|TRBJ1-2
ASSYSPDISYGYT
>TRBV5-1|.|TRBJ2-7
ASSLDFYEQY
>TRBV5-5|.|TRBJ1-1
ASSRDSAYTEAF
>TRBV11-2|.|TRBJ1-2
ASSPLPGNYGYT
>TRBV4-1|.|TRBJ2-3
ASSEKTGGTTDTQY
>TRBV25-1|.|TRBJ2-1
ASSESGTGTEQF
>TRBV28|.|TRBJ1-1
ASSLTQNTEAF
>TRBV2|.|TRBJ2-1
ASNLNDYNEQF
>TRBV29-1|.|TRBJ1-1
SSGTEAF
>TRBV7-2|.|TRBJ2-7
ASSRSYEQY
>TRBV7-2|once|TRBJ2-1
ASSQGVANEQF
>TRBV18|few|TRBJ1-1
ASSPPMNTEAF
>TRBV6-1|once|TRBJ2-1
ASGSGQGIDEQF
>TRBV5-1|.|TRBJ1-1
ASSPTGTANTEAF
>TRBV2|.|TRBJ1-2
ASSDPMANGYT
>TRBV2|.|TRBJ1-3
ASSSQGAAGNTIY
>TRBV5-4|few|TRBJ1-1
ASSLVSPRADTEAF
>TRBV19|.|TRBJ2-5
ATKGGRVQETQY
>TRBV7-9|few|TRBJ1-6
ASSLHSSTGIRSPLH
>TRBV6-5|.|TRBJ2-7
ASSYSRASGSREQY
>TRBV5-1|.|TRBJ1-1
ASSLRGGRQGGTEAF
>TRBV6-1|.|TRBJ1-5
ASIPDRNQPQH
>TRBV11-3|.|TRBJ2-7
ASSRSGGSYEQY
>TRBV9|.|TRBJ2-7
ASSFGTSGSEQY
>TRBV30|.|TRBJ2-7
AWSPGHPYEQY
>TRBV9|.|TRBJ2-3
ASNRAGSTDTQY
>TRBV18|.|TRBJ2-5
ASSREETQY
>TRBV5-3|.|TRBJ1-2
ARNRDRFPRGYT
>TRBV6-6|.|TRBJ1-2
ASSYEGVGGYT
>TRBV28|.|TRBJ1-2
ASNSDREDSDYGYT
>TRBV6-1|.|TRBJ1-2
ASSDLTGGGYT
>TRBV9|.|TRBJ2-5
ASSNDAGRETQY
>TRBV29-1|.|TRBJ2-7
SVEANDRGRYEQY
>TRBV18|.|TRBJ1-1
ASSPKGAAEAF
>TRBV7-7|once|TRBJ2-5
ASSLATGEETQY
>TRBV27|once|TRBJ2-1
ASTSGLLYNEQF
>TRBV6-5|.|TRBJ1-6
ASSYRGPNSPLH
>TRBV9|few|TRBJ2-7
ASSVGGKPYEQY
>TRBV12-5|.|TRBJ1-1
ASGFGLPASTEAF
>TRBV4-2|.|TRBJ2-1
ASRDSFLHQF
>TRBV27|few|TRBJ1-1
ASSFRRMNTEAF
>TRBV5-1|once|TRBJ2-1
ASSWASGSPNEQF
>TRBV6-4|.|TRBJ2-3
ASARDQIAGEVTDTQY
>TRBV9|.|TRBJ2-2
ASRTGGSSGELF
>TRBV5-4|.|TRBJ2-1
ASSSPFGGRADNEQF
>TRBV6-4|.|TRBJ2-3
ASSDSFSGDTQY
>TRBV2|.|TRBJ2-5
ASSEGKGTQY
>TRBV14|.|TRBJ1-4
ASSTDNRDIQRREKLF
>TRBV7-6|.|TRBJ2-1
ASSPRLAGEQF
>TRBV5-1|few|TRBJ1-6
ASSVDSNSPLH
>TRBV27|.|.
ASSRGTSGIYEQY
>TRBV20-1|.|TRBJ2-7
SALAAHEQY
>TRBV30|.|TRBJ2-6
AWSVSSGANGLT
>TRBV7-9|.|.
ASSSTTYTYEQY
>TRBV18|few|TRBJ2-7
ASSRQADRAMGQY